The 16 T cell receptor beta chains listed next were all sequenced from one sample in a study of beta chain features in type 1 diabetes. Every isolated RNA sample was fully reverse transcribed, so sequencing captured expressed TCRB transcripts. Generated by immunoSEQ multiplex PCR, the TCRdb table keeps only in-frame clones and is missing some. The data contain hundreds of thousands of clones, 55% to 70% of them singletons. The sample comprised naive CD4+ T cells from blood. Source of these receptors: a man younger than 40 in good health.

The chain joins TRBV14 to TRBJ2-7; the D gene is possibly TRBD2 (6 bases). Trimming took 1 base from V and 4 from J, leaving 11 bases between them. CDR1 is SGHDN, CDR2 FVKESK, per germline. The CDR3 length is 14 residues. Written as DNA, the CDR3 is TGTGCCAGCAGCCAAGGGCCAGGGAGGTACGAGCAGTACTTC. Protein sequence: CASSQGPGRYEQYF.

The chain uses TRBV23-1 and TRBJ2-7; a possible D gene is TRBD2 (5 bases). TRBV23-1 counts as an open reading frame of uncertain function. Trimming left V 2 bases short and J 1 base short, with 12 bases between. CDR3 length: 15 residues. The DNA of the CDR3 is TGCGCCAGCAGTCAAACGGGATTAACTTCCTACGAGCAGTACTTC. Translating gives CASSQTGLTSYEQYF.

The chain is built from TRBV30 and TRBJ1-1; no reliable D call. Germline lookup yields CDR1 GTSNPN and CDR2 SVGIG (reference sequence). V was pared by 2 bases and J by 10 bases, with 11 bases between. The CDR3 covers 11 residues. DNA for the CDR3: TGTGCCTGGAGTTCTCGGCGGGGAGCTTTCTTT. Its protein is CAWSSRRGAFF.

CDR3 amino acids: CASSIPGSNEQFF. In nucleotides, the CDR3 is TGTGCCAGTAGTATTCCGGGGAGTAATGAGCAGTTCTTC. V usage is TRBV19 and J usage is TRBJ2-1; possibly TRBD2 for D (5 bases). V was shortened by 3 bases and J by 7 bases, with 10 bases between the two germline ends. The germline V gene encodes CDR1 LNHDA and CDR2 SQIVND (reference sequence). This CDR3 contains 13 residues.

The chain carries TRBV30 and TRBJ2-3; 11 bases match TRBD2. The junction had 7 bases not matched to a gene; V was cut back by 3 bases and J by 8 bases. Germline loops: CDR1 GTSNPN, CDR2 SVGIG (reference sequence). CDR3 size: 14 residues. The CDR3 bases are TGTGCCTGGAGGCCCTCCGGGACTAGCGGTACGCAGTATTTT. Translation: CAWRPSGTSGTQYF.

The gene calls are TRBV29-1 and TRBJ1-2, with 8 bases lining up with TRBD1. J gave up 4 bases and V 4 bases, and 8 bases lay outside the gene matches. This CDR3 spans 14 amino acids. The germline CDR1 and CDR2 sequences are SQVTM and ANQGSEA. Here the CDR3 reads CSVGGQGALYGYTF. The CDR3 nucleotides are TGCAGCGTTGGAGGGCAGGGGGCCCTCTATGGCTACACCTTC.

This rearrangement joins TRBV6-6 to TRBJ2-1; D remains unclear. V lost 2 bases, J lost 7 bases, and 6 bases lay in between. The CDR3 totals 12 residues. CDR1 and CDR2 from the germline V gene are MNHNY and SVGAGI (reference sequence). The DNA for the CDR3 is TGTGCCAGCAGTTACGCTTTAAATGAGCAGTTCTTC. Its translation: CASSYALNEQFF.

The table lists this clone with a few counts. The chain has TRBV14 and TRBJ2-1; no clear D gene. From germline, CDR1 is SGHDN and CDR2 FVKESK. V lost 2 bases and J lost 3, with 8 bases in between. The CDR3 extends over 14 amino acids. CDR3 amino acids: CASSQIKGYNEQFF. CDR3 nucleotide sequence: TGTGCCAGCAGCCAAATAAAGGGCTACAATGAGCAGTTCTTC.

The sample holds one count of this clone. It may be a read error: a sequence one base away is much more abundant. Other nucleotide sequences in the sample specify the same CDR3. The J gene is TRBJ2-3, the V gene TRBV7-9; D is uncertain. Germline CDR1 and CDR2: SEHNR and FQNEAQ (reference sequence). The CDR3 loop spans 11 amino acids. The V end was cut by 5 bases, the J end by 2 bases, with 2 bases between. For the CDR3, the DNA is TGTGCCAGCAGCGTCACAGATACGCAGTATTTT. Protein: CASSVTDTQYF.

The V and J genes are TRBV28 and TRBJ2-5; TRBD2 matches at 8 bases. With 8 bases clipped from V and 7 bases from J, the junction kept 12 bases outside the gene matches. Germline V gene lookup returns CDR1 MDHEN and CDR2 SYDVKM. The CDR3 runs to 14 residues. In DNA form, the CDR3 reads TGTGCCAGCGGTGGTAGCGGGATTTTGGCGACCCAGTACTTC. Translating it yields CASGGSGILATQYF. The variable domain in full, completed from reference TRBV28 and TRBJ2-5, reads DVKVTQSSRYLVKRTGEKVFLECVQDMDHENMFWYRQDPGLGLRLIYFSYDVKMKEKGDIPEGYSVSREKKERFSLILESASTNQTSMYLCASGGSGILATQYFGPGTRLLVL.

V usage is TRBV25-1 and J usage is TRBJ2-7; no clear D gene. The CDR3 loop spans 14 amino acids. Germline CDR1 and CDR2: MGHDK and SYGVNS. Deletions cut 2 bases from V and 1 base from J, with 9 bases between. DNA for the CDR3: TGTGCCAGCAGTGAAGCCGGGCCTTCCTACGAGCAGTACTTC. This codes for CASSEAGPSYEQYF.

This chain links TRBV2 with TRBJ2-3; no definite D call. The CDR3 totals 13 residues. The germline CDR1 and CDR2 sequences are SNHLY and FYNNEI. Trimming took 7 bases from V and 5 from J, leaving 13 bases between them. This CDR3 reads CASTFDKEDTQYF. Written as DNA, the CDR3 is TGTGCCAGCACCTTCGACAAGGAAGATACGCAGTATTTT.

This rearrangement joins TRBV30 to TRBJ2-1, with 13 bases aligning to TRBD2. The CDR3 has 13 amino acids. Germline V gene data show CDR1 as GTSNPN and CDR2 as SVGIG (reference sequence). The trim removed 5 bases at V and 8 bases at J, leaving 3 bases unmatched. Here the CDR3 reads CAWDTSGRDEQFF. The DNA of the CDR3 is TGTGCCTGGGACACTAGCGGGAGGGATGAGCAGTTCTTC. Based on the CDR3 plus reference TRBV30 and TRBJ2-1, the full variable domain is SQTIHQWPATLVQPVGSPLSLECTVEGTSNPNLYWYRQAAGRGLQLLFYSVGIGQISSEVPQNLSASRPQDRQFILSSKKLLLSDSGFYLCAWDTSGRDEQFFGPGTRLTVL.

The chain is built from TRBV28 and TRBJ2-7; maybe TRBD2 (6 bases). Germline V CDR1 and CDR2: MDHEN, SYDVKM. V was trimmed by 3 bases and J by 3 bases, leaving 15 bases between them. This CDR3 is 15 amino acids long. As DNA, the CDR3 is TGTGCCAGCAGTTTCATCCCTAGCGTCATCTACGAGCAGTACTTC. Translating gives CASSFIPSVIYEQYF.

V usage is TRBV7-2 and J usage is TRBJ2-7; 10 bases are a match to TRBD1. CDR1 and CDR2 from the germline V gene are SGHTA and FQGNSA. This CDR3 has 15 residues. V shed 4 bases, J shed 3 bases, and the junction held 6 bases outside the gene matches. The CDR3 loop is CASSSRQGAVYEQYF. The CDR3 nucleotides read TGTGCCAGCAGCTCAAGACAGGGGGCGGTCTACGAGCAGTACTTC.

This sequence joins TRBV2 and TRBJ2-4, with 7 bases aligning to TRBD2. Germline CDR1 is SNHLY and CDR2 is FYNNEI. CDR3 length: 12 residues. Germline trimming cut 7 bases from V and 6 bases from J; bases unmatched to any gene: 3. CDR3: CASISGGNIQYF. CDR3 DNA sequence: TGTGCCAGCATCTCGGGGGGAAACATTCAGTACTTC.